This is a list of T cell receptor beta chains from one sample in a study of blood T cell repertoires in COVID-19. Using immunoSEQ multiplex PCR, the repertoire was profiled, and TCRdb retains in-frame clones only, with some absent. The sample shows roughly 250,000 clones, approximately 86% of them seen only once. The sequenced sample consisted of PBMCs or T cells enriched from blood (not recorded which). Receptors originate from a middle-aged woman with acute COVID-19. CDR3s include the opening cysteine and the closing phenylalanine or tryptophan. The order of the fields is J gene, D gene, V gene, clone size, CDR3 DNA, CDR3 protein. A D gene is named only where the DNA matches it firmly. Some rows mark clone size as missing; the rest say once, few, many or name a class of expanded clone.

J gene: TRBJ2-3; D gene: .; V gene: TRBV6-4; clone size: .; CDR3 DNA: TGTGCCAGCAGTGTAGAGAGCACAGATACGCAGTATTTT; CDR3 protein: CASSVESTDTQYF
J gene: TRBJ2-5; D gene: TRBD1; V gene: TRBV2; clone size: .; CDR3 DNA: TGTGCCAGCAGATGGGGACAGGGAGGAGCCCAGTACTTC; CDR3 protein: CASRWGQGGAQYF
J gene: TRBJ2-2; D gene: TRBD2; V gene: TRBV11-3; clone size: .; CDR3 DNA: TGTGCCAGCAGCTCCGGACTAGCTTGGGCCGGGGAGCTGTTTTTT; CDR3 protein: CASSSGLAWAGELFF
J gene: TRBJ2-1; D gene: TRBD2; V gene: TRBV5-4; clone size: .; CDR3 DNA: TGTGCCAGCAGGGGGGGGCTAGCGGGCTACAATGAGCAGTTCTTC; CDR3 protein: CASRGGLAGYNEQFF
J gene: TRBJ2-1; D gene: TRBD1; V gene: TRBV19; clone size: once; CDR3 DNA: TGTGCCAGCCACGGGACAGCGAATTACAATGAGCAGTTCTTC; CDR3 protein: CASHGTANYNEQFF
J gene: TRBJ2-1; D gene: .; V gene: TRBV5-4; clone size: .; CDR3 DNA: TGTGCCAGCAGCTTGGGGGGCATTGTCTACAATGAGCAGTTCTTC; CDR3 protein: CASSLGGIVYNEQFF
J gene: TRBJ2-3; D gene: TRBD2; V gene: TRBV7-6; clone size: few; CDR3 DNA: TGTGCCAGCAGCTTAGAGTTGGGGGGGTATTCGGAAAACACAGATACGCAGTATTTT; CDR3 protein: CASSLELGGYSENTDTQYF
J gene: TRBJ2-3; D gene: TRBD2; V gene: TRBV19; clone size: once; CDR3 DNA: TGTGCCAGTAGTACCCCTAGCGGTAGCACAGATACGCAGTATTTT; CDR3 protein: CASSTPSGSTDTQYF
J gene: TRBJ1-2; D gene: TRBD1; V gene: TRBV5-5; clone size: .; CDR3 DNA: TGTGCCAGCAACCCCGGCCCAGGGGGAAACTATGGCTACACCTTC; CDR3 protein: CASNPGPGGNYGYTF
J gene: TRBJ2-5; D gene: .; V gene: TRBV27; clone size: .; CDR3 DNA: TGTGCCAGCAGGGACTATCAAGAGACCCAGTACTTC; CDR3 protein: CASRDYQETQYF
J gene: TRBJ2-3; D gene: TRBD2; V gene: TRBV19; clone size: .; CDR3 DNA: TGTGCCAGTAGTCCGGGACTAGCAACAGATACGCAGTATTTT; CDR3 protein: CASSPGLATDTQYF
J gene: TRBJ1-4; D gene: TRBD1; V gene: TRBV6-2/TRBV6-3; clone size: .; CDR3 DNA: TGTGCCAGCAGTTACACCGGGACAGGGGGCGAAAAACTGTTTTTT; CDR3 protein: CASSYTGTGGEKLFF
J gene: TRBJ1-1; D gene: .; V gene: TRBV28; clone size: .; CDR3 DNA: TGTGCCAGCAGTACAGGGAGTAGGTACACTGAAGCTTTCTTT; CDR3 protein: CASSTGSRYTEAFF
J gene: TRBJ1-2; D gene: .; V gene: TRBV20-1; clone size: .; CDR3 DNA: TGCAGTGCTAGAACCCAGTATGGCTACACCTTC; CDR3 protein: CSARTQYGYTF
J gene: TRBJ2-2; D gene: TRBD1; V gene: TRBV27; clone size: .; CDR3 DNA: TGTGCCAGCAGTCTACGGACAGGGGCGGACACCGGGGAGCTGTTTTTT; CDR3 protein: CASSLRTGADTGELFF